The next 5 T cell receptor beta chains were all read from a single sample in a study of T-cell reconstitution after alpha-beta-depleted transplantation in children (dated by TCRdb to 2015 to 2016). The protocol used for the library was PCR. These reads were obtained on an Illumina HiSeq 2500. TCR library preparation used molecular barcoding, with unique molecular identifiers applied to normalize quantification of the TCRbeta repertoire. Clones were called with MiXCR by TCRdb after fastp trimmed the public reads at Q25, and only in-frame beta chains were retained. When rows share a CDR3 protein, they turn into one entry using the most common DNA and genes. Within this sample are approximately 270,000 distinct CDR3 sequences, with almost 10% of them counted one time only. Of the sample, over 9% falls within the top ten clones. Sequencing was performed on PBMCs from the stem cell graft donor, taken from the stem cell graft. The source is a human donor who donated a stem cell graft to a child with SCID.

This clonotype was detected a few times. The CDR3 loop is CASSPGGGLRNNEKLFF. DNA for the CDR3: TGCGCCAGCAGCCCCGGCGGGGGTCTTCGAAATAATGAAAAACTGTTTTTT. The chain uses TRBV4-1 and TRBJ1-4; D may be TRBD1 (5 bases). CDR1 and CDR2 (germline): MGHRA, YSYEKL. There are 17 residues in the CDR3. Trimming stripped 4 bases from V and 4 bases from J, with 19 bases between.

This clonotype was seen at least ten times. V gene TRBV20-1 combines with J gene TRBJ2-7; D remains unclear. V was trimmed by 2 bases and J by 1 base, leaving 15 bases between them. The CDR3 totals 15 residues. Germline V lookup: CDR1 DFQATT, CDR2 SNEGSKA (reference sequence). CDR3 in amino acids: CSARILGRTSYEQYF. The CDR3 DNA reads TGCAGTGCTAGAATTCTTGGACGGACGTCCTACGAGCAGTACTTC.

The rearrangement uses TRBV6-1 and TRBJ2-7, with D perhaps matching TRBD1 (5 bases). The germline V gene has CDR1 MNHNS and CDR2 SASEGT. The CDR3 contains 14 residues. The V and J ends lost 3 bases and 3 bases respectively, with 12 bases between them. CDR3: CASSEPLRGYEQYF. CDR3 sequence (DNA): TGTGCCAGCAGTGAGCCACTAAGGGGCTACGAGCAGTACTTC.

The chain combines TRBV7-9 with TRBJ1-2; 11 bases line up with TRBD1. From germline, CDR1 is SEHNR and CDR2 FQNEAQ (reference sequence). The trim removed 2 bases at V and 7 bases at J, leaving 9 bases unmatched. The CDR3 is 16 amino acids. CDR3 sequence (DNA): TGTGCCAGCAGCTTAACTAGGACAGGGGGCGTCGGTGGCTACACCTTC. This encodes CASSLTRTGGVGGYTF.

In DNA, the CDR3 is TGTGCCAGCGGGCCCACCGGGGAGCTGTTTTTT. As protein: CASGPTGELFF. The chain links TRBV6-2 or TRBV6-3 to TRBJ2-2, with no clear D. Germline V lookup: CDR1 MNHEY, CDR2 SVGEGT. V was clipped by 8 bases and J by 4 bases, with 5 bases between them. The CDR3 sequence is 11 residues long.